This TCR beta chain was profiled in a study of T cells in Graves' hyperthyroidism and ophthalmopathy (dated 2019 in TCRdb). Regarding the research as a whole: Peripheral blood was collected at initial diagnosis, before any treatment. A discovery cohort of roughly 96 patients, approximately 45 with Graves' ophthalmopathy and about 58 with stable Graves' hyperthyroidism, was used to find distinguishing TCR V-J signatures. An independent validation cohort of around 20 hyperthyroidism patients and 17 patients who later progressed to ophthalmopathy tested prospective prediction of ophthalmopathy. For training and testing, the roughly 93 patients in the discovery cohort were randomly divided in a 7:3 ratio. In more than 5 Graves' hyperthyroidism patients, the study also compared T-cell repertoires from thyroid tissue with T-cell repertoires from blood. After blood sampling, hyperthyroidism patients were treated with methimazole at a starting dose of 30 mg daily, and ophthalmopathy patients were treated with high-dose intravenous methylprednisolone. The paper describes TCR Vbeta CDR3 sequencing of 140 or so peripheral blood samples, made up of 43 ophthalmopathy patients, some 76 hyperthyroidism patients and 17 progressor patients. Results and caveats for the whole study, not just this receptor: In cross-validation, a model built on a 13 V-J signature told ophthalmopathy apart from stable hyperthyroidism with 87.88% sensitivity and roughly 82% specificity, and in testing the same model reached 80%/75%. Blood samples also contained most of the expanded thyroid clonotypes (frequency above 0.001), which suggests that blood repertoires may reflect thyroid immune responses. No statistical method was used to set the sample size in advance, and investigators knew the group allocation. In validation, progression to ophthalmopathy was predicted by the model with almost 71% sensitivity and around 75% specificity, a median of approximately 6.5 months before onset.

The TCR beta CDR3 regions were amplified from the RNA transcripts. The TCR CDR3 was subjected to a first round of RT-PCR using the HTBI primer set and the Qiagen OneStep RT-PCR kit. Libraries were constructed in a second round of multiplex PCR, after which size selection and purification were carried out. Paired-end sequencing of the libraries was performed with 100 bp reads on an Illumina HiSeq2000. The paper's data handling went like this. SOAPnuke was used to process the raw data, with reads discarded if the reads contained adapters or uncalled bases, had a mean Phred below 15, or lacked an exact constant-primer or identifier match. COPE v1.2.5 was used to merge high-quality paired reads, and clonotypes were defined as unique nucleotide sequences. MiTCR v1.1 was used to align the clonotypes against IMGT TRBV, TRBD and TRBJ reference segments. The analysis was restricted to V-J combinations with a frequency above 0.0001, which together covered 99.2% of the repertoires. A TCS score was defined as the ratio of F50 (clonal expansion) to E x V (chaos), with BLOSUM62-based TCRdist applied between CDR3 peptides within each V-J. Welch's t-statistics and random forest reduced around 510 V-J features to 13, which were used in a naive Bayes classifier (R e1071). TCRdb itself trimmed the public reads at Q25 with fastp, ran MiXCR and retained productive beta chains. Rows matching on CDR3 protein sequence are summarized as one entry with the most common DNA and genes. The V and J calls reflect TCRdb's pipeline rather than the authors' work. A total of about 320,000 distinct CDR3 sequences appear in this sample, 16% of them only once. The ten largest clones take up roughly 31% of the sample.

This clonotype was picked up many times. Its antigen is currently not known. Base-call qualities are not available, and no considerably larger clone is one nucleotide away. Reading from cysteine to phenylalanine, the CDR3 counts 13 amino acids. This entry keeps only the CDR3 DNA: 39 bases, framed from base 1. Relative to germline, V is missing 0 bases and J is missing 8 bases, with 3 bases of the junction outside any gene match. Sequences DFQATT (CDR1) and SNEGSKA (CDR2) are obtained from the germline V gene (reference sequence). Stable Graves' hyperthyroidism was defined as the absence of progression to ophthalmopathy over 18 months of follow-up. The hyperthyroidism patients were between 18 and 65 years old and newly diagnosed, with a disease duration of less than 2 months. The study excluded patients with uncontrolled infections, other autoimmune diseases, pregnancy or lactation. Clinical symptoms, serum thyroxine and TRAb, thyroid ultrasound, and orbital computed tomography formed the basis for the diagnoses. PBMCs were separated from roughly 9.6 ml of fresh peripheral blood using Ficoll-Paque density gradient centrifugation. Total RNA was extracted using Trizol reagent, and RNA quality was assessed on an Agilent 2100 Bioanalyzer.

The sequencing sample was made of blood. This receptor was identified in a man aged 25-45 years with Graves' hyperthyroidism. The chain uses TRBV20-1 and TRBJ2-4; TRBD1 matches 8 bases in the middle. CDR3 protein: CSARDRGQDIQYF. Here is the DNA: TGCAGTGCTAGAGATCGGGGACAGGACATTCAGTACTTC.